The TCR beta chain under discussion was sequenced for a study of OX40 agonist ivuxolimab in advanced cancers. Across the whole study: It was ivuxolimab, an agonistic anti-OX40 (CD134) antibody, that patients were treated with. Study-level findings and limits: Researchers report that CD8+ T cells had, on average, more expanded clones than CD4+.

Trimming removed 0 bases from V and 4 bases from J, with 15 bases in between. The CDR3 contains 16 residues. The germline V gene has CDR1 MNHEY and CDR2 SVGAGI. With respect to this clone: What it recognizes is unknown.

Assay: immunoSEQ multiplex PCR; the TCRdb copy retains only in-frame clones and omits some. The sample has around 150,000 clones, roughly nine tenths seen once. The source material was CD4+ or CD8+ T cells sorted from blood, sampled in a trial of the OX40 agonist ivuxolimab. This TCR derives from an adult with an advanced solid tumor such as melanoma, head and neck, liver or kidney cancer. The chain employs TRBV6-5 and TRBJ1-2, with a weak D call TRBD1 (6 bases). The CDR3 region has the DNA TGTGCCAGCAGTTACTCGAGCTTACAGGGTCCCTATGGCTACACCTTC. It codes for CASSYSSLQGPYGYTF.